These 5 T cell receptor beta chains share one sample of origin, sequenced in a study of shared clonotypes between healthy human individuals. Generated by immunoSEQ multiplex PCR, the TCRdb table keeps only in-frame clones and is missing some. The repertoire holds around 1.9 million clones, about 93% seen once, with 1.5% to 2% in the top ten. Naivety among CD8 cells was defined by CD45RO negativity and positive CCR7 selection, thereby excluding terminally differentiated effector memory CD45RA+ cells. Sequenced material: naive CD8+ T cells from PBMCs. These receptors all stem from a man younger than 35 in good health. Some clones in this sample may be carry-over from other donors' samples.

In DNA, the CDR3 is TGTGCCAGCAGCTACAACGGGCTCCAAGTGAACGAGCAGTACTTC. Its translation is CASSYNGLQVNEQYF. The chain is built from TRBV5-5 and TRBJ2-7; D unresolved. The V end was cut by 3 bases, the J end by 5 bases, with 18 bases between. The germline V gene has CDR1 SGHKS and CDR2 YYEKEE (reference sequence). CDR3 length equals 15 residues.

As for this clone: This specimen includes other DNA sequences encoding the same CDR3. The CDR3 here is CASSLSEKLFF. The CDR3 coding sequence is TGTGCCAGCAGTTTATCTGAAAAACTGTTTTTT. This chain uses TRBV28 with TRBJ1-4; the D is unclear. Per the germline V gene, CDR1 is MDHEN and CDR2 is SYDVKM. V was pared by 1 base and J by 7 bases, with 1 base between. The CDR3 sequence is 11 residues long.

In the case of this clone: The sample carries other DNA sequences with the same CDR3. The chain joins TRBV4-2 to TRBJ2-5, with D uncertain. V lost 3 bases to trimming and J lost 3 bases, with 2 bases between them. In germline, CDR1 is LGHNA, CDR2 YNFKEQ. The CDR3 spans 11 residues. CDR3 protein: CASSQEETQYF. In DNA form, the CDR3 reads TGTGCCAGCAGCCAGGAAGAGACCCAGTACTTC.

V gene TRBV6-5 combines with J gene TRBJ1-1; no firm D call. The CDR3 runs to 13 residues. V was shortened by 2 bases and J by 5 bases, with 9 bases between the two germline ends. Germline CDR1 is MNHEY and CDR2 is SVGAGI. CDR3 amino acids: CASSYKIRTEAFF. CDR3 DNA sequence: TGTGCCAGCAGTTACAAGATAAGGACTGAAGCTTTCTTT.

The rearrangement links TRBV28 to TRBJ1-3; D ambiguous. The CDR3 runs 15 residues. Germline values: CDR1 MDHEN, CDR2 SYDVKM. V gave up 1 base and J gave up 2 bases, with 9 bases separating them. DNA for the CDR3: TGTGCCAGCAGTTTATCGTGGGGAGCTGGAAACACCATATATTTT. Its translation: CASSLSWGAGNTIYF.